A single sample gave rise to the 15 T cell receptor beta chains below, sequenced in a study of blood T cell repertoires in COVID-19 (dated by TCRdb to 2020 to 2021). Library construction relied on the immunoSEQ multiplex PCR assay. Not all clones reach the TCRdb copy of this immuneACCESS table, which keeps in-frame sequences only. Checked studies attribute under half of the gap to unresolved V genes and leave the rest unexplained. This sample has about 190,000 clones in its table, and roughly nine tenths of those were observed once. The ten largest clones capture 1.1% of the sample. Sequencing used peripheral blood. The receptor source for this set is a man aged 25-45 years with acute or convalescent COVID-19.

The CDR3 region is CASRPGQINTEAFF. The CDR3 DNA reads as TGTGCCAGCAGGCCGGGACAGATAAACACTGAAGCTTTCTTT. This chain uses TRBV27 with TRBJ1-1; TRBD1 matches at 7 bases. V gave up 6 bases and J gave up 2 bases; unmatched junction bases: 6. The CDR3 is made up of 14 amino acids. Germline-derived CDR1 and CDR2 are MNHEY and SMNVEV (reference sequence).

This clone turned up a few times. The V and J genes are TRBV30 and TRBJ2-7; 7 nucleotides agree with TRBD1. J gave up 4 bases and V 5 bases, and 8 bases lay outside the gene matches. This CDR3 comprises 13 residues. Per the germline V gene, CDR1 is GTSNPN and CDR2 is SVGIG (reference sequence). The CDR3, as DNA: TGTGCCTGGGTACGGGACAGACCATACGAGCAGTACTTC. This encodes CAWVRDRPYEQYF.

J is TRBJ1-4 and V is TRBV9; unclear D gene. The V gene lost 4 bases and the J gene lost 4 bases, with 20 bases spanning the gap. This CDR3 region has 17 residues. From germline, CDR1 is SGDLS and CDR2 YYNGEE. The CDR3 sequence is CASSPQGQAIFNEKLFF. CDR3 DNA: TGTGCCAGCAGCCCCCAAGGCCAGGCTATCTTTAATGAAAAACTGTTTTTT.

This chain uses TRBV9 with TRBJ2-7; possible D gene TRBD2, 5 bases. Germline CDR1 reads SGDLS; CDR2 reads YYNGEE. With 4 bases removed from V and 0 bases from J, the gap between germline ends came to 14 bases. The CDR3 is made up of 15 amino acids. The CDR3 nucleotides are TGTGCCAGCAGCAAAGAGAGGGAAAACTCCTACGAGCAGTACTTC. Translating gives CASSKERENSYEQYF.

This chain uses TRBV12-3 or TRBV12-4 with TRBJ2-5, with D possibly matching TRBD1 (5 bases). This CDR3 comprises 13 residues. The V gene lost 6 bases and the J gene lost 5 bases, with 13 bases spanning the gap. CDR3 in DNA: TGTGCCAGCAGCAAGCAGGGTTTGGAGACCCAGTACTTC. It codes for CASSKQGLETQYF.

The rearrangement uses TRBV5-1 and TRBJ2-3, with 9 bases fitting TRBD2. This CDR3 region has 17 residues. Germline CDR1 SGHRS, CDR2 YFSETQ. J was trimmed by 0 bases and V by 5 bases; bases with no gene match: 10. CDR3 nucleotides: TGCGCCAGCAGGCCTCGACTAGCGGAGTGGAGCACAGATACGCAGTATTTT. Translation: CASRPRLAEWSTDTQYF.

The chain recombines TRBV7-9 with TRBJ1-4, with no clear D. Germline CDR1 reads SEHNR; CDR2 reads FQNEAQ (reference sequence). V gave up 2 bases and J gave up 8 bases, with 6 bases separating them. The CDR3 has 12 residues. CDR3 residues: CASSLSREKLFF. The CDR3 bases are TGTGCCAGCAGCTTAAGTCGGGAAAAACTGTTTTTT.

The J gene is TRBJ1-1, the V gene TRBV6-6; 7 bases match TRBD1. The CDR3 is 15 residues long. From germline, CDR1 is MNHNY and CDR2 SVGAGI (reference sequence). With 5 bases clipped from V and 4 bases from J, the junction kept 10 bases outside the gene matches. The CDR3 DNA follows: TGTGCCAGCAGTCCCGGGACAGCCTGGGGCACTGAAGCTTTCTTT. Its translation is CASSPGTAWGTEAFF.

The genes are TRBV18 and TRBJ1-6; 8 bases line up with TRBD1. CDR3 size: 16 residues. After removal of 3 bases from V and 9 bases from J, the junction contained 10 bases not matched to a gene. Germline lookup yields CDR1 KGHSH and CDR2 LQKENI. The CDR3 DNA reads TGTGCCAGCTCACCCGGACAGGGAAGATTGGGTTCACCCCTCCACTTT. As protein: CASSPGQGRLGSPLHF.

V usage is TRBV9 and J usage is TRBJ1-2; 7 positions agree with TRBD1. This CDR3 is 15 amino acids long. V was clipped by 4 bases and J by 5 bases; unmatched bases: 11. Germline assignment: CDR1 SGDLS and CDR2 YYNGEE. CDR3: CASSFPDRKGYGYTF. In DNA, the CDR3 is TGTGCCAGCAGCTTCCCGGACAGGAAAGGGTATGGCTACACCTTC.

The chain uses TRBV19 and TRBJ2-7; 8 nucleotides agree with TRBD2. Germline assignment: CDR1 LNHDA and CDR2 SQIVND (reference sequence). The CDR3 is made up of 15 amino acids. The junction had 5 bases not matched to a gene; V was cut back by 1 base and J by 3 bases. The CDR3 DNA follows: TGTGCCAGTAGTATAGCGGCGGGGGGCAACTACGAGCAGTACTTC. Translating gives CASSIAAGGNYEQYF.

CDR3 region: CASSPFRTGSYEQYF. CDR3 nucleotide sequence: TGTGCCAGCAGCCCTTTTAGGACAGGATCCTACGAGCAGTACTTC. The chain links TRBV28 to TRBJ2-7; 7 bases agree with TRBD1. The CDR3 runs 15 residues. Trimming took 6 bases from V and 1 from J; bases not matched to a gene: 9. Germline loops: CDR1 MDHEN, CDR2 SYDVKM.

CDR3: CASSLNWASRYTF. The CDR3 DNA reads as TGTGCCAGCAGTTTGAATTGGGCAAGTCGCTACACCTTC. The chain links TRBV27 to TRBJ1-2; D not certain. The CDR3 covers 13 residues. The germline gives CDR1 MNHEY, CDR2 SMNVEV (reference sequence). Trimming removed 3 bases from V and 9 bases from J, with 14 bases in between.

V is TRBV18 and J is TRBJ1-2; D gene uncertain. Trimming removed 3 bases at V and 8 bases at J, with 10 bases between. The CDR3 is 12 residues long. Per the germline V gene, CDR1 is KGHSH and CDR2 is LQKENI. The CDR3 here is CASSPQSSGYTF. DNA for the CDR3: TGTGCCAGCTCACCGCAGTCTTCCGGCTACACCTTC.

This chain connects TRBV19 to TRBJ2-7, with D perhaps TRBD1 (5 bases). The CDR3 runs 13 residues. Trimming shortened V by 5 bases and J by 2 bases, and 10 bases separated the two germline ends. The germline gives CDR1 LNHDA, CDR2 SQIVND (reference sequence). Here the CDR3 reads CASSFGHTYEQYF. The CDR3 bases are TGTGCCAGTAGTTTCGGACACACCTACGAGCAGTACTTC. Full variable domain (missing parts from reference TRBV19 and TRBJ2-7): DGGITQSPKYLFRKEGQNVTLSCEQNLNHDAMYWYRQDPGQGLRLIYYSQIVNDFQKGDIAEGYSVSREKKESFPLTVTSAQKNPTAFYLCASSFGHTYEQYFGPGTRLTVT.